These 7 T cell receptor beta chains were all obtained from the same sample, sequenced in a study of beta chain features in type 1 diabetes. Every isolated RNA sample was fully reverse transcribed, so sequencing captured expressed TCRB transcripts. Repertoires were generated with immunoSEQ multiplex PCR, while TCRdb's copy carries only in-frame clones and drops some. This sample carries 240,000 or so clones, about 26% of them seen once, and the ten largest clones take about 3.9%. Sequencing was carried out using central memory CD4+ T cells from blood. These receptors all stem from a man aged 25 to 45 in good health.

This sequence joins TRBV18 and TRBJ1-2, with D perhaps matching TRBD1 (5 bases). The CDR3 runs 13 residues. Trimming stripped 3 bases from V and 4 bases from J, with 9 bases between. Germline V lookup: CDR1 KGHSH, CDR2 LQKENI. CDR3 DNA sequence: TGTGCCAGCTCACCTGACAGTGCCTATGGCTACACCTTC. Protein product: CASSPDSAYGYTF.

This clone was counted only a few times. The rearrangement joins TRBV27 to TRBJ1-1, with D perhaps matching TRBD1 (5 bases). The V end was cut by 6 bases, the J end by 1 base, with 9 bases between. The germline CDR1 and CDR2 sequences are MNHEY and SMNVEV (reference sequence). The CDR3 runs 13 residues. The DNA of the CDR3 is TGTGCCAGCAGAAAGGGACCGAACACTGAAGCTTTCTTT. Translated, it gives CASRKGPNTEAFF.

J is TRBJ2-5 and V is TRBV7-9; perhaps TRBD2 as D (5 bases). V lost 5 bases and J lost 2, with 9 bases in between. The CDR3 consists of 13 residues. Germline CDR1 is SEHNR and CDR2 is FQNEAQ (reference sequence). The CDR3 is CASSRTGQETQYF. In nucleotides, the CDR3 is TGTGCCAGCAGCCGGACGGGGCAAGAGACCCAGTACTTC. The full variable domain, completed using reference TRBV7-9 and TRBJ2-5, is DTGVSQNPRHKITKRGQNVTFRCDPISEHNRLYWYRQTLGQGPEFLTYFQNEAQLEKSRLLSDRFSAERPKGSFSTLEIQRTEQGDSAMYLCASSRTGQETQYFGPGTRLLVL.

DNA of the CDR3: TGTGCCAGCAGTTTGAGGCAGGCCAGTAGTGAAGAGCAGTACTTC. As protein: CASSLRQASSEEQYF. This sequence joins TRBV28 and TRBJ2-7; D call uncertain. CDR3 size: 15 residues. Deletions cut 3 bases from V and 7 bases from J, with 19 bases between. Germline assignment: CDR1 MDHEN and CDR2 SYDVKM.

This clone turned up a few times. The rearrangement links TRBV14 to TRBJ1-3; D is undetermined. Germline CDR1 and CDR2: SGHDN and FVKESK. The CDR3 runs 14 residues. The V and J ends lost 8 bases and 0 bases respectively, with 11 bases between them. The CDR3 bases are TGTGCCAGCTGTAAGTCCAACTCTGGAAACACCATATATTTT. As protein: CASCKSNSGNTIYF.

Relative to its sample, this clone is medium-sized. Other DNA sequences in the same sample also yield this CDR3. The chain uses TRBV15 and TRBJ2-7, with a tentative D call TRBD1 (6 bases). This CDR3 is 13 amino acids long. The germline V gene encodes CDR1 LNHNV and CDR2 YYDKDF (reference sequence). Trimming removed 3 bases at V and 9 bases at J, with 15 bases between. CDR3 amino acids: CATSSRTAEAQYF. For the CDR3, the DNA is TGTGCCACCAGCAGCCGGACAGCCGAGGCGCAGTACTTC.

CDR3 region: CASSLRVGRNEKLFF. DNA for the CDR3: TGTGCCAGCAGCCTGAGGGTTGGAAGGAACGAAAAACTGTTTTTT. The chain carries TRBV7-2 and TRBJ1-4; D remains unclear. V lost 5 bases and J 8 bases, leaving 18 bases between the germline ends. CDR1 SGHTA and CDR2 FQGNSA come from the germline V gene. This CDR3 spans 15 amino acids.